This paragraph reports one TCR beta chain. Its antigen is unknown. Looked up from germline, CDR1 is MNHNS and CDR2 is SASEGT. V was trimmed by 3 bases and J by 5 bases, leaving 10 bases between them. The CDR3 has 14 residues. Clones were read by immunoSEQ multiplex PCR, and TCRdb kept only the in-frame ones, dropping some. The sample yields roughly 4,800 clones, under 75% seen once. This sample is drawn from a study of CD4+ T cells in melanoma. Study outcomes and limitations: CD8+ T cell, macrophage and B cell function reportedly correlated with neoantigen-specific CD4+ T cells. Reportedly, melanoma neoantigen-specific CD4+ T cells showed varied differentiation states.

The sample taken for sequencing was cells from a culture (not recorded whether cultured in vitro). The clonotype was recovered from a human donor with melanoma. The rearrangement links TRBV6-1 to TRBJ2-2; weak D call: TRBD1 (6 bases). The CDR3 region is CASSEGAGTGELFF. DNA of the CDR3: TGTGCCAGCAGTGAGGGGGCAGGTACCGGGGAGCTGTTTTTT.